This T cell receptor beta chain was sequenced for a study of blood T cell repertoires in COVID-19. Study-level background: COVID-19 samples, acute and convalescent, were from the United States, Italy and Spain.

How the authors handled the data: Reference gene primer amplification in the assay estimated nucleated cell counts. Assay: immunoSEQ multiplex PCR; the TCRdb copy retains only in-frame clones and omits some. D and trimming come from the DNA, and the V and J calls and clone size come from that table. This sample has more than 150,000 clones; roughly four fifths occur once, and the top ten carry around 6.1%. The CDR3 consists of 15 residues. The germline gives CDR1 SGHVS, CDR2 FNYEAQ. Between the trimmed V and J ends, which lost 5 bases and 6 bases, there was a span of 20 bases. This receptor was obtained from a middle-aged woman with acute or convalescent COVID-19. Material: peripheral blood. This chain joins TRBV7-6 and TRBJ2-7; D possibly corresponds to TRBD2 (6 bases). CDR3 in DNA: TGTGCCAGCAGCCTCGGCCAGGGAGGATCGGGCGAGCAGTACTTC. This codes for CASSLGQGGSGEQYF.